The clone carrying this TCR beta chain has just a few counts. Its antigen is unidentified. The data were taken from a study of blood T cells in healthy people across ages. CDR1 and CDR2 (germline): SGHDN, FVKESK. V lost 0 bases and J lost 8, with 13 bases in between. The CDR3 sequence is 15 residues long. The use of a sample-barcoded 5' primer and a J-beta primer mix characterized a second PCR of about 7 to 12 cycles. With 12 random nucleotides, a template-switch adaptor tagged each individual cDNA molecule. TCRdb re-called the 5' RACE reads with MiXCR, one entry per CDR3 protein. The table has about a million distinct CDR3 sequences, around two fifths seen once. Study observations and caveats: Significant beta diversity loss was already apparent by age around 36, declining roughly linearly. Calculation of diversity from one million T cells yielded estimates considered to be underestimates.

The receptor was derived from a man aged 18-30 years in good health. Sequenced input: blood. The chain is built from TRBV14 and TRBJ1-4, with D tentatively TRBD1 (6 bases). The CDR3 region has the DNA TGTGCCAGCAGCCAAGAACCGGGGGCCGGAGAAAAACTGTTTTTT. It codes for CASSQEPGAGEKLFF.